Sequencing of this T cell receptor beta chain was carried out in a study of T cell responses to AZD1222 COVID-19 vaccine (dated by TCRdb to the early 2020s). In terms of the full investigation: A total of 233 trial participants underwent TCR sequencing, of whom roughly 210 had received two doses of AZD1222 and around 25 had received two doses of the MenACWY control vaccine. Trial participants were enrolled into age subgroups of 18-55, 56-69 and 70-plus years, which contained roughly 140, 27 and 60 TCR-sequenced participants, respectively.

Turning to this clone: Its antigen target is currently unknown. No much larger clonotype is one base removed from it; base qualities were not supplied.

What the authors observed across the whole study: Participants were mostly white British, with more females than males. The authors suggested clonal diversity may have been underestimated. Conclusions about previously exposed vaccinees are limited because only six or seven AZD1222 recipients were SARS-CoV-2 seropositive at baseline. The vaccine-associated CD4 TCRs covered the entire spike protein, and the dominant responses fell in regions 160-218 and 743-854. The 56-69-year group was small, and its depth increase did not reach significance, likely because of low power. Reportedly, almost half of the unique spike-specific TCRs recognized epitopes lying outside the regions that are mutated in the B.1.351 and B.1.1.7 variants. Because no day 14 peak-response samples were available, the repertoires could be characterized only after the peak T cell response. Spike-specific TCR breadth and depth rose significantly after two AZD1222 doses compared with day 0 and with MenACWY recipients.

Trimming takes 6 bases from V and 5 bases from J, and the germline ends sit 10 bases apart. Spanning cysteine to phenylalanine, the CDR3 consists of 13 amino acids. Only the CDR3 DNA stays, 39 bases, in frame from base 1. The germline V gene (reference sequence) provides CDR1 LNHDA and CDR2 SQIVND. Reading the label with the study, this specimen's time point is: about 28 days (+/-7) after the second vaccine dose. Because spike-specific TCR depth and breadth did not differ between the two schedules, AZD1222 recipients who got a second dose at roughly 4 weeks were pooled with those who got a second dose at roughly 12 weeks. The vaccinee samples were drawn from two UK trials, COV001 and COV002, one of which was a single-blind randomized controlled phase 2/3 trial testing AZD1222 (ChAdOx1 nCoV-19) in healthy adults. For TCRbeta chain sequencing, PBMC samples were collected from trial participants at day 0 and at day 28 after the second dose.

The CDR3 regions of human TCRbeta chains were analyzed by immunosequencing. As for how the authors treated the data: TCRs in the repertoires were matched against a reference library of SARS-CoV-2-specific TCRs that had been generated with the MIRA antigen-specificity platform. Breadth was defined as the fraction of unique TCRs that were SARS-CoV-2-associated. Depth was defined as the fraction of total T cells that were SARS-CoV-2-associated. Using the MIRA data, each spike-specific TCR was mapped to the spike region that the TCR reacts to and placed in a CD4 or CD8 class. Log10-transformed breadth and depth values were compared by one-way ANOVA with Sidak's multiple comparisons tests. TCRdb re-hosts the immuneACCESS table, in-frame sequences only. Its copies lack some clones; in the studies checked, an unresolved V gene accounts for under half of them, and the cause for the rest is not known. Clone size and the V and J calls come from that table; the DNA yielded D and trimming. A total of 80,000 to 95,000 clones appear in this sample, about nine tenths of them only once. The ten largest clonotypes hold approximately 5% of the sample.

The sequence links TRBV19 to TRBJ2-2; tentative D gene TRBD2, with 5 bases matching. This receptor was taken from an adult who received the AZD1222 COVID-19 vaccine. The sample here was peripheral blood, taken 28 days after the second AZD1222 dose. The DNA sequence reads TGTGCCAGTAGCCCGTCGGGGACCGGGGAGCTGTTTTTT. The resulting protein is CASSPSGTGELFF. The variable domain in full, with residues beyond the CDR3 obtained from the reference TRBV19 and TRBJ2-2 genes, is DGGITQSPKYLFRKEGQNVTLSCEQNLNHDAMYWYRQDPGQGLRLIYYSQIVNDFQKGDIAEGYSVSREKKESFPLTVTSAQKNPTAFYLCASSPSGTGELFFGEGSRLTVL.